This TCR beta chain was observed in a study of Ad26.COV2.S vaccination and SARS-CoV-2 variants. The study, taken as a whole, reports: Vaccine recipients surpassed placebo recipients in spike-specific TCR breadth.

TCRdb keeps only in-frame clones here, not all; method: immunoSEQ multiplex PCR. The table has 430,000 or so clones, over 75% seen once; the top ten hold 12%. Details on this clone: Its specificity is unknown.

Germline CDR1 reads SNHLY; CDR2 reads FYNNEI. The CDR3 has 14 amino acids. The germline V and J ends were trimmed by 8 bases and 4 bases, with 17 bases remaining between them. Specified treatment: some 19 received Ad26.COV2.S at low or high dose, single or two shots; about 5 received placebo; per-sample allocation not given. Sampling was done on day 63 after the first vaccine or placebo injection. The clonotype was recovered from a person aged 18 to 59 who received the Ad26.COV2.S COVID-19 vaccine or a placebo. Specimen: peripheral blood, collected in a trial of Ad26.COV2.S vaccine versus placebo. The chain has TRBV2 and TRBJ1-2, with a possible D match to TRBD1 (5 bases). CDR3 amino acids: CASSPHEGFYGYTF. The CDR3 DNA sequence: TGTGCCAGCTCTCCCCATGAGGGGTTCTATGGCTACACCTTC.